The source of this T cell receptor (beta chain) is a study of Graves' ophthalmopathy and Graves' hyperthyroidism (dated by TCRdb to 2017 to 2018). Some background on the complete study: Peripheral blood was collected at initial diagnosis, before any treatment. The 75 to 100 discovery patients were randomly split 7:3 into training and test sets. T-cell repertoires of thyroid tissue and blood were compared in five or six hyperthyroidism patients. The study used signatures of the TCR beta repertoire to tell Graves' ophthalmopathy apart from Graves' hyperthyroidism and to predict which patients would progress to ophthalmopathy. Following sampling, methimazole starting at 30 mg daily was administered to hyperthyroidism patients, and high-dose intravenous methylprednisolone was administered to ophthalmopathy patients. In total, under 150 blood samples were TCR-sequenced: under 45 ophthalmopathy, roughly 77 hyperthyroidism and approximately 17 hyperthyroidism-to-ophthalmopathy patients. To explore V-J signatures distinguishing ophthalmopathy from hyperthyroidism, a discovery set of under 110 patients (roughly 45 ophthalmopathy, over 55 stable hyperthyroidism) was enrolled. For independent validation, a separate cohort was made up of some 19 hyperthyroidism patients plus 17 patients who later progressed from hyperthyroidism to ophthalmopathy.

This clonotype was picked up many times. The target of this receptor is not known. The record has no base qualities; no much larger clone is one base away. TCR beta CDR3 regions were amplified from RNA transcripts for repertoire sequencing. The first round was an RT-PCR using HTBI primers with the Qiagen OneStep RT-PCR kit, and this first round was followed by a second-round multiplex PCR, then size selection and purification. The libraries underwent paired-end sequencing with 100 bp reads on an Illumina HiSeq2000. Per the source publication's procedure: SOAPnuke was used to process the reads, removing any read that contained adapters or uncalled bases, had a mean Phred below 15, or lacked an exact match to the constant primer or identifier. COPE v1.2.5 was used to merge the high-quality paired reads. Clonotypes were defined as unique nucleotide sequences and were aligned to IMGT TRB V, D and J references using MiTCR v1.1. The analysis was limited to V-J combinations with a frequency above 0.0001, which together covered 99.2% of the repertoires. For each V-J combination, a TCR clonal expansion and chaos score was defined as F50 clonal expansion divided by the chaos observed in the TCRdist matrix. Features were reduced by Welch's t-statistics and random forest to over ten V-J combinations, which fed a naive Bayes classifier. The similarity between thyroid and blood repertoires was quantified using the Morisita-Horn index. TCRdb handled the public reads itself, with Q25 trimming in fastp and clone calling in MiXCR, and kept productive beta chains. Records with the same CDR3 protein are collapsed into one entry carrying the most frequent genes and DNA. The authors' filters were not applied to this entry. This sample lists fewer than 650,000 distinct CDR3 sequences; over 20% were detected once. Of the sample, approximately 7% falls within the top ten clones.

The study at large found these results: In validation, the model predicted ophthalmopathy progression with 55% to 71% sensitivity and around 72% specificity; some 13 predicted patients were CT-confirmed with GO in a median of approximately six months. Among expanded thyroid clonotypes with frequency above 0.001, most also showed up in blood, which suggests that blood repertoires may reflect the thyroid immune response. No statistical method was used to set the sample size in advance, and the investigators knew which group each participant was assigned to. The 13-signature model separated ophthalmopathy from stable hyperthyroidism with roughly 89% sensitivity and almost 84% specificity in cross-validation, and 80%/75% in the test set.

The CDR3, from cysteine to phenylalanine, totals 13 residues. Only the CDR3 part of the read is kept: 39 bases, read in frame from the first base. The germline V gene encodes CDR1 KGHSH and CDR2 LQKENI. The V and J ends are trimmed by 3 bases and 10 bases, leaving 10 bases between them. Stable hyperthyroidism was defined as no progression to ophthalmopathy within 18 months of follow-up. Hyperthyroidism patients were newly diagnosed, were aged 18 to 65 years, and had a disease duration under 2 months. Anyone with other autoimmune diseases, uncontrolled infections, pregnancy or lactation was excluded from the study. Diagnosis was based on clinical symptoms, serum thyroxine, TRAb, thyroid ultrasound and orbital computed tomography. Using Ficoll-Paque density gradient centrifugation, PBMCs were isolated from less than 13 ml of fresh peripheral blood. Trizol reagent was used to extract the total RNA, and its quality was then checked on an Agilent 2100 Bioanalyzer.

The receptor was isolated from a woman younger than 35 with stable Graves' hyperthyroidism. Some clones in this sample may be carry-over from other donors' samples. Donor details come from another sample of the same person, matched by shared clones. Source material: peripheral blood. The rearranged chain carries TRBV18 and TRBJ1-6, with the D gene call left open. DNA sequence: TGTGCCAGCTCACCGCAGGAACGGTCACCCCTCCACTTT. Translated, it gives CASSPQERSPLHF.